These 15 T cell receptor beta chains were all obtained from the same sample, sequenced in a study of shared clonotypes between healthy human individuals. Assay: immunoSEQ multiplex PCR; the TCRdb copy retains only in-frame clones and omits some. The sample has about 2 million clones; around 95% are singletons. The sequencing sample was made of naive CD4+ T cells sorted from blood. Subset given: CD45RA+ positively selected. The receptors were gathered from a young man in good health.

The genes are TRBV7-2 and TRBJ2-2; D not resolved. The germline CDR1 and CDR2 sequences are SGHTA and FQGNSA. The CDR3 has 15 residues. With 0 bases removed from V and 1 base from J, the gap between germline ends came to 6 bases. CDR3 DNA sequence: TGTGCCAGCAGCTTAGCTGGGATGAACACCGGGGAGCTGTTTTTT. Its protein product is CASSLAGMNTGELFF.

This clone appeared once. In DNA, the CDR3 is TGTGCCAGTAGGGGGGACAGGGTGAACACTGAAGCTTTCTTT. It is translated as CASRGDRVNTEAFF. The chain recombines TRBV19 with TRBJ1-1; 9 bases align to TRBD1. V shed 6 bases, J shed 0 bases, and the junction held 2 bases outside the gene matches. The CDR3 length is 14 residues. From germline, CDR1 is LNHDA and CDR2 SQIVND (reference sequence). The whole variable domain, filled in from reference TRBV19 and TRBJ1-1, reads DGGITQSPKYLFRKEGQNVTLSCEQNLNHDAMYWYRQDPGQGLRLIYYSQIVNDFQKGDIAEGYSVSREKKESFPLTVTSAQKNPTAFYLCASRGDRVNTEAFFGQGTRLTVV.

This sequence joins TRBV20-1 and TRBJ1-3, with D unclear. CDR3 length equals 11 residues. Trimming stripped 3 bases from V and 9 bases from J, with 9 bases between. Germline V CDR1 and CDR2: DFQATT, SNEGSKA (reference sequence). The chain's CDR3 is CSASRLATIYF. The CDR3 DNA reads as TGCAGTGCTAGTAGGCTCGCCACCATATATTTT.

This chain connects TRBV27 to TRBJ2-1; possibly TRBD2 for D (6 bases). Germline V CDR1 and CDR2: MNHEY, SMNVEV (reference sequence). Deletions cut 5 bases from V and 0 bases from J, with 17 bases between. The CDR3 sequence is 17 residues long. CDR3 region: CASSPWTTSSSYNEQFF. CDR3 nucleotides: TGTGCCAGCAGTCCCTGGACTACTTCAAGCTCCTACAATGAGCAGTTCTTC.

CDR3 amino acids: CASRQGDRERRAFF. In nucleotides, the CDR3 is TGTGCCAGCAGGCAGGGGGACAGGGAGAGGAGAGCTTTCTTT. The rearrangement uses TRBV6-6 and TRBJ1-1; TRBD1 matches 9 bases. The CDR3 is 14 residues long. V lost 6 bases, J lost 10 bases, and 12 bases stayed unmatched. Germline CDR1 reads MNHNY; CDR2 reads SVGAGI (reference sequence).

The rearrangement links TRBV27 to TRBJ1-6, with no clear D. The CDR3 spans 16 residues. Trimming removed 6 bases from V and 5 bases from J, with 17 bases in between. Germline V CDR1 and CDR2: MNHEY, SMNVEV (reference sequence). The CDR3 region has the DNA TGTGCCAGCAGCCTACACCGGGCTCAGGATAATTCACCCCTCCACTTT. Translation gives CASSLHRAQDNSPLHF.

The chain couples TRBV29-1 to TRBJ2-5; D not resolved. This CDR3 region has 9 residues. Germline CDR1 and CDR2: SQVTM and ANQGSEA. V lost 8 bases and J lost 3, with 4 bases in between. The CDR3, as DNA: TGCAGCCCAAAAGAGACCCAGTACTTC. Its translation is CSPKETQYF.

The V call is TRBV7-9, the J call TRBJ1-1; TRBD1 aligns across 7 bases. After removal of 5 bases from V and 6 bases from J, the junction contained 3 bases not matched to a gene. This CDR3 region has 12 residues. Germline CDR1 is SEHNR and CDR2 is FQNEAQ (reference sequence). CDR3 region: CASSQGGAEAFF. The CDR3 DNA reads TGTGCCAGCAGCCAGGGGGGAGCTGAAGCTTTCTTT.

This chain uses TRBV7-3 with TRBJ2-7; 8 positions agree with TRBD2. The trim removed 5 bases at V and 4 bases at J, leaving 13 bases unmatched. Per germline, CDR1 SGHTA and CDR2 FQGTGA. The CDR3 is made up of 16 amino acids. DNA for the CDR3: TGTGCCAGCAGCCAACAGGGTGCGGGACTAGAATACGAGCAGTACTTC. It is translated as CASSQQGAGLEYEQYF.

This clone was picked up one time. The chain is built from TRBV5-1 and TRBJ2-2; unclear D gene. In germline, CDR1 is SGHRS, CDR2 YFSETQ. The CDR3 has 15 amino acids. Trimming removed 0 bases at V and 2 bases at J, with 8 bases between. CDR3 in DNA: TGCGCCAGCAGCTTGGAGACACCTAACACCGGGGAGCTGTTTTTT. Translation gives CASSLETPNTGELFF. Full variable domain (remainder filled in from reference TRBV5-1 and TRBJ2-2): KAGVTQTPRYLIKTRGQQVTLSCSPISGHRSVSWYQQTPGQGLQFLFEYFSETQRNKGNFPGRFSGRQFSNSRSEMNVSTLELGDSALYLCASSLETPNTGELFFGEGSRLTVL.

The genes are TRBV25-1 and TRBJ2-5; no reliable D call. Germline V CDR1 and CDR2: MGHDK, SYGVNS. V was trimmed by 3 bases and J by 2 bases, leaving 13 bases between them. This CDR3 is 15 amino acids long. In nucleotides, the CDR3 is TGTGCCAGCAGTGATTATAGGAAGAAGCAAGAGACCCAGTACTTC. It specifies CASSDYRKKQETQYF.

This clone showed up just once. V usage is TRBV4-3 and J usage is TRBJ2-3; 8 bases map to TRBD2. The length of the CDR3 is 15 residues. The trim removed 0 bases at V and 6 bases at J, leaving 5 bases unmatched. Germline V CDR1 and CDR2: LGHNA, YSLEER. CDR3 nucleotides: TGCGCCAGCAGCCAAGAGGCGCGGGAGGCGGATACGCAGTATTTT. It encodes CASSQEAREADTQYF.

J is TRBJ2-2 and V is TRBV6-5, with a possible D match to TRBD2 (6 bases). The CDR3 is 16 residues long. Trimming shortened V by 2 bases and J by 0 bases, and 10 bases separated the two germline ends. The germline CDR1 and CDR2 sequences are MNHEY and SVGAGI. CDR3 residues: CASSYTSGSNTGELFF. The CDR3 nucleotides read TGTGCCAGCAGTTACACCAGCGGGTCGAACACCGGGGAGCTGTTTTTT.

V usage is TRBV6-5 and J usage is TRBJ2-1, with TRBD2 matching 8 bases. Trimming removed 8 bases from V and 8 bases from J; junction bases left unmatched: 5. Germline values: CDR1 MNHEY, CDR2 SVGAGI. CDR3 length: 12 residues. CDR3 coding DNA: TGTGCCAGCTGTCGGCGGGAGGATGAGCAGTTCTTC. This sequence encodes CASCRREDEQFF.

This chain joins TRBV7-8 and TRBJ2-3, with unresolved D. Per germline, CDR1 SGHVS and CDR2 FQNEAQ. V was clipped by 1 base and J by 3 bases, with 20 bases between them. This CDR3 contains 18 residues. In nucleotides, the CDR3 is TGTGCCAGCAGCTTAGTCCAATCTGGCTTAGGGCTTACAGATACGCAGTATTTT. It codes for CASSLVQSGLGLTDTQYF. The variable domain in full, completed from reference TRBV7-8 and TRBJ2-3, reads GAGVSQSPRYKVAKRGQDVALRCDPISGHVSLFWYQQALGQGPEFLTYFQNEAQLDKSGLPSDRFFAERPEGSVSTLKIQRTQQEDSAVYLCASSLVQSGLGLTDTQYFGPGTRLTVL.